The clone carrying this T cell receptor beta chain was observed a few times. Antigen specificity is unknown. Trimming pared 3 bases from V and 1 base from J, leaving 22 bases between. The length of the CDR3 is 19 residues. A second PCR, run for roughly 7 to 11 cycles, used a sample-barcoded 5' primer plus a J-beta primer mix. One entry per CDR3 protein, called by TCRdb with MiXCR from the 5' RACE reads. There are 1.5 million to 2 million distinct CDR3 sequences in the sample; 25% to 30% occur only once, and approximately 7.7% lies in the top ten. Total RNA was extracted at no less than 5 micrograms per sample. The data originate from a study of blood T cells in healthy people across ages. Findings and limits, study-wide: There was a strong correlation between TCR beta diversity and naive T cell percentage. The CMV status of each donor remained undetermined, and this could have confounded shifts in expanded clonotypes. It was the long-lived donors that had more naive CD4+ cells and higher diversity than aged donors.

The sample comprised blood. The chain is built from TRBV23-1 and TRBJ1-5; the D gene is possibly TRBD1 (6 bases). TRBV23-1 is an ORF, and what it does is uncertain. This TCR came from a woman aged 25 to 45 in good health. CDR3 amino acids: CASSHIGTGRKGSNQPQHF. The DNA of the CDR3 is TGCGCCAGCAGTCATATAGGCACAGGGAGAAAAGGCAGCAATCAGCCCCAGCATTTT.